The present entry profiles one T cell receptor beta chain with its context. Its antigen is not identified. This entry is derived from a study of T cell responses to AZD1222 COVID-19 vaccine. Findings and limits, study-wide: Donors were mostly white British, more females; clonal diversity possibly underestimated.

The table came from immunoSEQ multiplex PCR; TCRdb's copy has only in-frame clones and leaves some out. The sample includes 100,000 to 150,000 clones, 87% seen only once; the top ten take about 1.2%. This CDR3 contains 13 residues. The ends were cut back, 6 bases at V and 10 bases at J, with 17 bases in the middle. Germline CDR1 is SGHNT and CDR2 is YENEEA. The rearrangement uses TRBV11-3 and TRBJ2-3; D is unclear. This specimen was peripheral blood, taken on day 0 of AZD1222 vaccination. The TCR was taken from an adult in good health. The CDR3 DNA reads TGTGCCAGCAGTTCCTCGCACCAAGACGCGCAGTATTTT. The encoded protein is CASSSSHQDAQYF.